The rows below give T cell receptor beta chains drawn from one sample of a study of cytomegalovirus exposure and HLA in healthy donors. Libraries were prepared by immunoSEQ multiplex PCR; TCRdb keeps only in-frame clonotypes and omits some of them. The data contain approximately 230,000 clones, more than 85% of them singletons. Sequencing was carried out using PBMCs. Receptor source: a man younger than 30 in good health and CMV-seropositive. CDR3s include the opening cysteine and the closing phenylalanine or tryptophan. Each record gives: V gene, CDR3 length, clone size, J gene, D gene, CDR3 protein, CDR3 DNA. The D gene is left open where the match is weak. Where a row states a size, it is once, few, many or the class of an expanded clone; other rows omit it.

>TRBV7-2|15|NA|TRBJ2-6|TRBD2
CASSREGSGANVLTF
TGTGCCAGCAGCCGGGAGGGTTCAGGGGCCAACGTCCTGACTTTC
>TRBV27|15|NA|TRBJ2-1|TRBD1
CASSWDRSSYNEQFF
TGTGCCAGCAGTTGGGACAGGAGCTCCTACAATGAGCAGTTCTTC
>TRBV7-9|14|NA|TRBJ2-7|NA
CASSLGQGIHEQYF
TGTGCCAGCAGCTTAGGGCAGGGGATCCACGAGCAGTACTTC
>TRBV5-6|11|NA|TRBJ2-7|NA
CASRGSYEQYF
TGTGCCTCCAGGGGATCCTACGAGCAGTACTTC
>TRBV5-1|16|NA|TRBJ2-2|NA
CASSLGVTRGTGELFF
TGCGCCAGCAGCTTGGGGGTCACGCGTGGCACCGGGGAGCTGTTTTTT
>TRBV4-3|18|NA|TRBJ2-3|NA
CASSQRTSGKGWTDTQYF
TGCGCCAGCAGCCAGCGGACAAGTGGCAAGGGATGGACAGATACGCAGTATTTT
>TRBV27|16|few|TRBJ2-3|NA
CASSSEASYDTDTQYF
TGTGCCAGCAGTTCGGAGGCCTCGTACGACACAGATACGCAGTATTTT
>TRBV6-6|14|NA|TRBJ1-5|NA
CASTLRDRFQPQHF
TGTGCCAGCACCCTGAGAGACCGATTTCAGCCCCAGCATTTT
>TRBV2|13|NA|TRBJ2-5|TRBD2
CASNGLAGETQYF
TGTGCCAGCAATGGACTAGCGGGAGAGACCCAGTACTTC
>TRBV4-2|16|few|TRBJ2-1|NA
CASSQPSLQRGGEQFF
TGTGCCAGCAGCCAACCCTCTTTACAGCGAGGGGGTGAGCAGTTCTTC
>TRBV30|13|NA|TRBJ2-7|TRBD2
CAWTLAGGYEQYF
TGTGCCTGGACCCTAGCGGGAGGATACGAGCAGTACTTC
>TRBV9|15|NA|TRBJ2-7|TRBD2
CASSPGTSGSYEQYF
TGTGCCAGCAGCCCGGGGACTAGCGGCTCCTACGAGCAGTACTTC
>TRBV6-1|15|NA|TRBJ2-1|TRBD1
CASSVFGTGAGEQFF
TGTGCCAGCAGTGTATTCGGGACAGGGGCCGGAGAGCAGTTCTTC
>TRBV7-6|14|NA|TRBJ2-1|TRBD2
CASSFGGGNNEQFF
TGTGCCAGCAGCTTCGGCGGGGGGAACAATGAGCAGTTCTTC
>TRBV5-6|13|NA|TRBJ2-7|TRBD2
CASLASGRREQYF
TGTGCCAGCTTGGCTAGCGGGAGGCGGGAGCAGTACTTC
>TRBV6-5|14|NA|TRBJ2-7|NA
CASSYRGSSYEQYF
TGTGCCAGCAGTTATCGGGGGAGCTCCTACGAGCAGTACTTC
>TRBV10-3|15|NA|TRBJ2-7|NA
CAISEPSDSLYEQYF
TGTGCCATCAGTGAACCCTCGGACAGCCTCTACGAGCAGTACTTC
>TRBV13|15|NA|TRBJ2-7|NA
CASSGVGASPYEQYF
TGTGCCAGCAGCGGAGTCGGGGCTAGCCCGTACGAGCAGTACTTC
>TRBV7-9|17|NA|TRBJ2-6|TRBD1
CASSPRTGGSGANVLTF
TGTGCCAGCAGCCCGAGGACAGGGGGCTCTGGGGCCAACGTCCTGACTTTC
>TRBV11-2|15|NA|TRBJ2-7|TRBD2
CASSNGLAGGREQYF
TGTGCCAGCAGCAACGGACTAGCGGGAGGCCGCGAGCAGTACTTC
>TRBV30|12|NA|TRBJ2-7|NA
CAWTEVSGEQYF
TGTGCCTGGACGGAGGTCTCTGGCGAGCAGTACTTC
>TRBV21-1|17|NA|TRBJ1-2|NA
CASSKGPGTAFKWGYTF
TGTGCCAGCAGCAAAGGTCCCGGGACAGCCTTCAAGTGGGGCTACACCTTC
>TRBV27|17|once|TRBJ2-5|TRBD2
CASSLRGTSGFQETQYF
TGTGCCAGCAGTTTAAGGGGGACTAGCGGGTTTCAAGAGACCCAGTACTTC
>TRBV4-3|15|NA|TRBJ1-4|TRBD1
CASSQGGTGGMGLFF
TGCGCCAGCAGCCAAGGTGGGACAGGGGGCATGGGACTGTTTTTT
>TRBV20-1|11|NA|TRBJ1-2|NA
CSARTGFGYTF
TGCAGTGCTAGAACGGGGTTTGGCTACACCTTC
>TRBV9|14|once|TRBJ2-7|NA
CASSVDGRAYEQYF
TGTGCCAGCAGCGTAGACGGCAGGGCCTACGAGCAGTACTTC
>TRBV6-6|14|NA|TRBJ1-1|NA
CASTLPGQNTEAFF
TGTGCCAGCACACTACCCGGGCAGAACACTGAAGCTTTCTTT
>TRBV5-1|14|NA|TRBJ2-2|NA
CASSPLVGTGELFF
TGCGCCAGCAGCCCTTTGGTAGGCACCGGGGAGCTGTTTTTT
>TRBV14|12|NA|TRBJ1-4|TRBD1
CASRQGGEKLFF
TGTGCCAGTCGACAGGGAGGAGAAAAACTGTTTTTT
>TRBV6-1|13|NA|TRBJ2-1|NA
CASSGTEYNEQFF
TGTGCCAGCAGTGGGACAGAATACAATGAGCAGTTCTTC
>TRBV10-1|14|few|TRBJ2-5|NA
CASSAQADQETQYF
TGCGCCAGCTCGGCTCAAGCGGACCAAGAGACCCAGTACTTC
>TRBV30|17|NA|TRBJ2-3|TRBD1
CAWSLDRGRQGTDTQYF
TGTGCCTGGAGTTTGGACAGGGGGAGGCAGGGCACAGATACGCAGTATTTT
>TRBV5-1|14|NA|TRBJ2-7|NA
CASSPESTTVEQYF
TGCGCCAGCAGCCCGGAGAGCACCACGGTTGAGCAGTACTTC
>TRBV6-1|15|NA|TRBJ2-5|TRBD1
CASSDLGGSQETQYF
TGTGCCAGCAGTGATTTAGGGGGCTCCCAAGAGACCCAGTACTTC
>TRBV5-1|13|NA|TRBJ2-7|NA
CASSLGLGDEQYF
TGCGCCAGCAGCTTGGGGCTGGGGGACGAGCAGTACTTC